This T cell receptor (beta chain) is from a study of CD8+CD57+ T cells in acquired aplastic anemia. Study-wide background: The mean DNA yield obtained from sorted CD4+ and CD8+ cells came to around 3 ug. Study-level results: A set of approximately 29 CD8+ CDR3 sequences was shared between patients and controls, and these sequences appeared highly expressed in patients.

According to the study, genomic DNA was the template for TCR beta VDJ and CDR3 profiling. TCRdb itself ran the reads through MiXCR, one entry per CDR3 protein. The data contain some 150,000 distinct CDR3 sequences, approximately 41% of them singletons. This clonotype was counted at least ten times. The antigen is undetermined. The CDR3 contains 15 residues. Germline V CDR1 and CDR2: SGHNT, YYREEE (reference sequence). Germline trimming cut 4 bases from V and 3 bases from J; bases unmatched to any gene: 6. The clonotype originates from a human donor in good health, serving as a control. The sequencing sample was made of sorted CD4+, CD8+, or CD8+CD57+ T cells (not recorded which) from PBMCs. The V and J genes are TRBV5-4 and TRBJ2-3, with 9 bases aligning to TRBD1. The CDR3: CASSSTGTGTDTQYF. In DNA form, the CDR3 reads TGTGCCAGCAGCAGTACCGGGACAGGGACAGATACGCAGTATTTT.